The 15 T cell receptor beta chains presented below share a single source sample, sequenced in a study of T cells in Graves' hyperthyroidism and ophthalmopathy. What was amplified from RNA transcripts were TCR beta CDR3 regions. A first-round RT-PCR of the TCR CDR3 used the HTBI primer set. TCRdb redid the calling of the multiplex PCR reads with MiXCR, one entry per CDR3 protein. Found here are roughly 280,000 distinct CDR3 sequences, 20% to 25% of them singletons; the top ten hold roughly 60%. Material: blood. These TCRs come from a man aged 30 to 45 with Graves' ophthalmopathy.

The chain employs TRBV7-9 and TRBJ2-2; 7 nucleotides line up with TRBD1. This CDR3 region has 14 residues. In germline, CDR1 is SEHNR, CDR2 FQNEAQ (reference sequence). V shed 5 bases, J shed 7 bases, and the junction held 7 bases outside the gene matches. The CDR3 loop reads CASSPTGNVGELFF. The CDR3 DNA follows: TGTGCCAGCAGCCCGACAGGGAATGTCGGGGAGCTGTTTTTT.

This clonotype came up many times. This sequence joins TRBV20-1 and TRBJ2-7, with 11 bases fitting TRBD1. Germline lookup yields CDR1 DFQATT and CDR2 SNEGSKA (reference sequence). After removal of 5 bases from V and 5 bases from J, the junction contained 11 bases not matched to a gene. This CDR3 has 15 residues. The CDR3 is CSASGTGGLVDEQYF. CDR3 nucleotide sequence: TGCAGTGCTTCCGGGACAGGGGGTCTGGTCGACGAGCAGTACTTC.

The chain links TRBV5-6 to TRBJ2-5, with D possibly being TRBD1 (6 bases). CDR1 and CDR2 from the germline V gene are SGHDT and YYEEEE. V was clipped by 4 bases and J by 1 base, with 17 bases between them. This CDR3 spans 16 amino acids. The CDR3 DNA reads as TGTGCCAGCAGCGGTGGGACACCTAACCTCCAAGAGACCCAGTACTTC. Protein: CASSGGTPNLQETQYF.

The V gene is TRBV19, the J gene TRBJ1-5; no clear D gene. The CDR3 covers 13 residues. CDR1 is LNHDA, CDR2 SQIVND, per germline (reference sequence). Trimming left V 9 bases short and J 6 bases short, with 15 bases between. In nucleotides, the CDR3 is TGTGCCAGCGCCCCCGTGGCGGGTCAGCCCCAGCATTTT. Encoded protein: CASAPVAGQPQHF.

The gene calls are TRBV29-1 and TRBJ1-1; D is unclear. The germline CDR1 and CDR2 sequences are SQVTM and ANQGSEA. There are 12 residues in the CDR3. V was pared by 2 bases and J by 3 bases, with 7 bases between. The CDR3: CSVEKAYTEAFF. CDR3 DNA: TGCAGCGTTGAAAAAGCGTACACTGAAGCTTTCTTT. Full variable domain (rest looked up from reference TRBV29-1 and TRBJ1-1): SAVISQKPSRDICQRGTSLTIQCQVDSQVTMMFWYRQQPGQSLTLIATANQGSEATYESGFVIDKFPISRPNLTFSTLTVSNMSPEDSSIYLCSVEKAYTEAFFGQGTRLTVV.

About this clonotype itself: This may stem from a read error, because a much larger clone lies one nucleotide away. This chain links TRBV2 with TRBJ2-3; TRBD1 might be the D (6 bases). V was cut by 6 bases and J by 0 bases, with 16 bases left in between. Germline V gene data show CDR1 as SNHLY and CDR2 as FYNNEI. The length of the CDR3 is 16 residues. The CDR3 loop is CASRVSRGTSTDTQYF. The CDR3 nucleotides read TGTGCCAGCAGAGTTAGCAGGGGAACTAGCACAGATACGCAGTATTTT.

CDR3 in amino acids: CASSHGGGSYEQYF. DNA of the CDR3: TGTGCCAGCAGTCACGGGGGGGGCTCCTACGAGCAGTACTTC. The J gene is TRBJ2-7, the V gene TRBV3-1, with 8 bases that match TRBD2. The CDR3 runs 14 residues. Germline-derived CDR1 and CDR2 are LGHDT and YNNKEL (reference sequence). The V and J ends lost 6 bases and 0 bases, in that order; junction bases with no gene match: 4.

This chain joins TRBV7-9 and TRBJ2-6; D not resolved. The germline V and J ends were trimmed by 9 bases and 4 bases, with 16 bases remaining between them. This CDR3 has 15 amino acids. CDR1 is SEHNR and CDR2 is FQNEAQ in the germline V gene (reference sequence). CDR3: CASTLGPGGANVLTF. In DNA, the CDR3 is TGTGCCAGTACGCTAGGACCGGGCGGGGCCAACGTCCTGACTTTC.

The rearrangement joins TRBV7-8 to TRBJ2-5, with a weak D call TRBD1 (6 bases). The germline V and J ends were trimmed by 5 bases and 4 bases, with 14 bases remaining between them. The CDR3 consists of 14 residues. The germline gives CDR1 SGHVS, CDR2 FQNEAQ. CDR3 DNA: TGTGCCAGCAGCCCCTCCCAGGGGCCAGAGACCCAGTACTTC. Encoded protein: CASSPSQGPETQYF.

This clonotype was seen repeatedly, ten times or more. This chain links TRBV11-2 with TRBJ2-1; 9 bases fit TRBD1. Germline CDR1 is SGHAT and CDR2 is FQNNGV. The trim removed 2 bases at V and 0 bases at J, leaving 8 bases unmatched. This CDR3 has 18 residues. CDR3 DNA: TGTGCCAGCAGCTTAACGTTTGGGACAGGGAGCTCCTACAATGAGCAGTTCTTC. Translating it yields CASSLTFGTGSSYNEQFF.

The chain carries TRBV19 and TRBJ1-5; a weak D match, TRBD1 (5 bases). Trimming cost V 8 bases and J 9 bases, with 14 bases left between them. Germline V gives CDR1 LNHDA, CDR2 SQIVND (reference sequence). This CDR3 is built from 12 residues. Here the CDR3 DNA reads TGTGCCAGTGGGACGACTCAGGGGCCCCAGCATTTT. Amino acid sequence: CASGTTQGPQHF.

This clonotype showed up just once. The chain combines TRBV7-2 with TRBJ1-6, with unresolved D. The CDR3 consists of 16 residues. Looked up from germline, CDR1 is SGHTA and CDR2 is FQGNSA. Trimming stripped 2 bases from V and 18 bases from J, with 26 bases between. The CDR3 reads CASSLSLLGNPTASHF. CDR3 bases: TGTGCCAGCAGCTTAAGCCTGTTGGGGAACCCGACGGCCTCCCACTTT.

The chain couples TRBV9 to TRBJ2-3; the D gene is possibly TRBD2 (7 bases). V gave up 7 bases and J gave up 0 bases, with 9 bases separating them. Germline V gene data show CDR1 as SGDLS and CDR2 as YYNGEE. This CDR3 contains 13 residues. CDR3: CASGGASTDTQYF. Here the CDR3 DNA reads TGTGCCAGCGGGGGGGCTAGCACAGATACGCAGTATTTT.

This chain uses TRBV18 with TRBJ2-1, with TRBD1 as a possible D gene (5 bases). This CDR3 region has 14 residues. V was pared by 3 bases and J by 9 bases, with 15 bases between. Germline values: CDR1 KGHSH, CDR2 LQKENI. CDR3 residues: CASSPGPQGGEQFF. The CDR3 coding sequence is TGTGCCAGCTCACCGGGCCCCCAGGGCGGTGAGCAGTTCTTC.

The chain links TRBV5-1 to TRBJ1-1; D unclear. The length of the CDR3 is 12 residues. In germline, CDR1 is SGHRS, CDR2 YFSETQ. The V end lost 7 bases, the J end lost 5 bases, and 12 bases lay between the germline ends. The CDR3 DNA is TGCGCCAGCCACAGCCCCGGGACTGAAGCTTTCTTT. This encodes CASHSPGTEAFF.